These T cell receptor beta chains were read from a single sample in a study of blood T cell repertoires in COVID-19. Sequencing was performed with immunoSEQ multiplex PCR; in TCRdb, only in-frame clones are kept and a portion is missing. The table has around 300,000 clones, around 87% seen once. The source material was PBMCs or T cells enriched from blood (not recorded which). The receptors here all came from a woman aged 25 to 39 who had recovered from COVID-19. The CDR3 runs from the conserved cysteine through the conserved F or W. The D gene is left open where the match is weak. Not all rows give a size; the values are once, few, many and, for expanded clones, a class.

J gene: TRBJ2-1
V gene: TRBV5-1
clone size: -
D gene: TRBD2
CDR3 DNA: TGCGCCAGCAGCCCCAGCCTAGCGGGGGGGTCAAGTGAGCAGTTCTTC
CDR3 protein: CASSPSLAGGSSEQFF

J gene: TRBJ2-1
V gene: TRBV4-3
clone size: -
D gene: TRBD1
CDR3 DNA: TGCGCCAGCAGCCCGAGACGAGGGACAGGGGGCAATGAGCAGTTCTTC
CDR3 protein: CASSPRRGTGGNEQFF

J gene: TRBJ1-2
V gene: TRBV14
clone size: -
D gene: -
CDR3 DNA: TGTGCCAGCAGCCAACACAGACAGCTATTCGATGGCTACACCTTC
CDR3 protein: CASSQHRQLFDGYTF

J gene: TRBJ1-2
V gene: TRBV6-2/TRBV6-3
clone size: few
D gene: -
CDR3 DNA: TGTGCCAGCAGTTATGCAGGTGGCTACACCTTC
CDR3 protein: CASSYAGGYTF

J gene: TRBJ1-2
V gene: TRBV2
clone size: -
D gene: TRBD1
CDR3 DNA: TGTGCCAGCAGTGGGACAGGCAACTATGGCTACACCTTC
CDR3 protein: CASSGTGNYGYTF

J gene: TRBJ1-5
V gene: TRBV19
clone size: -
D gene: TRBD1
CDR3 DNA: TGTGCCAGTAGTGTGACAGGGGGCTGGAGCAATCAGCCCCAGCATTTT
CDR3 protein: CASSVTGGWSNQPQHF

J gene: TRBJ1-1
V gene: TRBV6-6
clone size: -
D gene: -
CDR3 DNA: TGTGCCAGCAGTTACTCCACAGTTTTAAACACTGAAGCTTTCTTT
CDR3 protein: CASSYSTVLNTEAFF

J gene: TRBJ1-3
V gene: TRBV11-2
clone size: -
D gene: -
CDR3 DNA: TGTGCCAGCAGCTGGACAGCTCTTGCTGGAAACACCATATATTTT
CDR3 protein: CASSWTALAGNTIYF

J gene: TRBJ1-3
V gene: TRBV7-2
clone size: -
D gene: -
CDR3 DNA: TGTGCCAGCAGCTTAGGAGGACTTTTCAGCTCTGGAAACACCATATATTTT
CDR3 protein: CASSLGGLFSSGNTIYF

J gene: TRBJ2-1
V gene: TRBV4-1
clone size: -
D gene: TRBD2
CDR3 DNA: TGCGCCAGCAGCCAAGATCCCAGCGGGGGGGTATATGAGCAGTTCTTC
CDR3 protein: CASSQDPSGGVYEQFF

J gene: TRBJ1-2
V gene: TRBV10-3
clone size: -
D gene: -
CDR3 DNA: TGTGCCATCAGTGAGATTAGAACAGGGAGCAACTATGGCTACACCTTC
CDR3 protein: CAISEIRTGSNYGYTF

J gene: TRBJ1-2
V gene: TRBV25-1
clone size: -
D gene: -
CDR3 DNA: TGTGCCAGCAGTTCTAGCCCCCGTCAGGGAGGGGGCTATGGCTACACCTTC
CDR3 protein: CASSSSPRQGGGYGYTF

J gene: TRBJ1-1
V gene: TRBV5-1
clone size: -
D gene: TRBD1
CDR3 DNA: TGCGCCAGCAGCGAGACAGGGGCGAACACTGAAGCTTTCTTT
CDR3 protein: CASSETGANTEAFF

J gene: TRBJ1-1
V gene: TRBV5-1
clone size: -
D gene: -
CDR3 DNA: TGCGCCAGCAGCCTCGACCCCAGGGGCACTGAAGCTTTCTTT
CDR3 protein: CASSLDPRGTEAFF

J gene: TRBJ2-1
V gene: TRBV5-4
clone size: -
D gene: TRBD2
CDR3 DNA: TGTGCCAGCAGCGGCGGGGGGGCCTCAAACAATGAGCAGTTCTTC
CDR3 protein: CASSGGGASNNEQFF

J gene: TRBJ1-1
V gene: TRBV7-8
clone size: -
D gene: -
CDR3 DNA: TGTGCCAGCACTCCCGGGAGAGGCGCTTTCTTT
CDR3 protein: CASTPGRGAFF

J gene: TRBJ2-1
V gene: TRBV5-4
clone size: -
D gene: TRBD2
CDR3 DNA: TGTGCCAGCAGCACAAGGACTAGCGGGGGGAATGAGCAGTTCTTC
CDR3 protein: CASSTRTSGGNEQFF

J gene: TRBJ1-2
V gene: TRBV28
clone size: -
D gene: -
CDR3 DNA: TGTGCCAGCAGGCTCACAGGGTTGGGATATGGCTACACCTTC
CDR3 protein: CASRLTGLGYGYTF

J gene: TRBJ1-6
V gene: TRBV6-5
clone size: -
D gene: -
CDR3 DNA: TGTGCCAGCAGAACCCTACAGGGTACTAATTCACCCCTCCACTTT
CDR3 protein: CASRTLQGTNSPLHF

J gene: TRBJ1-6
V gene: TRBV28
clone size: -
D gene: TRBD1
CDR3 DNA: TGTGCCAGCAGTTCCTCACCGGGACAGAATAATTCACCCCTCCACTTT
CDR3 protein: CASSSSPGQNNSPLHF

J gene: TRBJ2-5
V gene: TRBV27
clone size: -
D gene: TRBD1
CDR3 DNA: TGTGCCAGCAGTTTAGGTGTTGGGACAGGGATTGGGACCCAGTACTTC
CDR3 protein: CASSLGVGTGIGTQYF

J gene: TRBJ2-3
V gene: TRBV4-3
clone size: -
D gene: -
CDR3 DNA: TGCGCCAGCAGCCAAGAGCTAGGTGTGGCAGATACGCAGTATTTT
CDR3 protein: CASSQELGVADTQYF

J gene: TRBJ1-2
V gene: TRBV4-3
clone size: few
D gene: TRBD1
CDR3 DNA: TGCGCCAGCAGCCAGGACGACAGGGCGGGTGGCTACACCTTC
CDR3 protein: CASSQDDRAGGYTF

J gene: TRBJ2-1
V gene: TRBV19
clone size: -
D gene: TRBD1
CDR3 DNA: TGTGCCAGTAGTATCTCGACAGGGGGTCAAGGTGAGCAGTTCTTC
CDR3 protein: CASSISTGGQGEQFF

J gene: TRBJ1-1
V gene: TRBV10-3
clone size: -
D gene: -
CDR3 DNA: TGTGCCATCAGTCCCGGGGTCACTGAAGCTTTCTTT
CDR3 protein: CAISPGVTEAFF

J gene: TRBJ2-1
V gene: TRBV7-7
clone size: -
D gene: TRBD2
CDR3 DNA: TGTGCTAGCAGCTTAGGACTAGCGGGCTACAATGAGCAGTTCTTC
CDR3 protein: CASSLGLAGYNEQFF

J gene: TRBJ1-4
V gene: TRBV6-8
clone size: -
D gene: -
CDR3 DNA: TGTGCCAGCACCTCCTTAAGGGGACAAGCTAATGAAAAACTGTTTTTT
CDR3 protein: CASTSLRGQANEKLFF

J gene: TRBJ2-7
V gene: TRBV15
clone size: -
D gene: TRBD2
CDR3 DNA: TGTGCCACCAGCAGATCGGCCGGGACTAGCTCCGAGCAGTACTTC
CDR3 protein: CATSRSAGTSSEQYF

J gene: TRBJ2-7
V gene: TRBV6-2/TRBV6-3
clone size: -
D gene: -
CDR3 DNA: TGTGCCAGCAGTTACTGGGGCGGGGCCACCTACGAGCAGTACTTC
CDR3 protein: CASSYWGGATYEQYF

J gene: TRBJ2-1
V gene: TRBV19
clone size: -
D gene: -
CDR3 DNA: TGTGCCAGTAGTCTGGGGGCCCAAAACACCTACAATGAGCAGTTCTTC
CDR3 protein: CASSLGAQNTYNEQFF

J gene: TRBJ2-5
V gene: TRBV7-6
clone size: -
D gene: TRBD2
CDR3 DNA: TGTGCCAGCAGCCCGAGACTAGCGGGGAGTGAGACCCAGTACTTC
CDR3 protein: CASSPRLAGSETQYF

J gene: TRBJ1-2
V gene: TRBV6-1
clone size: few
D gene: -
CDR3 DNA: TGTGCCAGCAGTGAAGGAGGGCGTAACTATGGCTACACCTTC
CDR3 protein: CASSEGGRNYGYTF

J gene: TRBJ1-1
V gene: TRBV28
clone size: -
D gene: -
CDR3 DNA: TGTGCCAGCAGTTCACCGACAGAGGTTATTGAAGCTTTCTTT
CDR3 protein: CASSSPTEVIEAFF

J gene: TRBJ1-1
V gene: TRBV18
clone size: -
D gene: TRBD1
CDR3 DNA: TGTGCCAGCTCCCCCGGGACAGGGGGAATGAACACTGAAGCTTTCTTT
CDR3 protein: CASSPGTGGMNTEAFF

J gene: TRBJ1-2
V gene: TRBV6-5
clone size: -
D gene: TRBD1
CDR3 DNA: TGTGCCAGCAGGGAGCAGGGGGCGGATGGCTACACCTTC
CDR3 protein: CASREQGADGYTF

J gene: TRBJ1-6
V gene: TRBV7-2
clone size: -
D gene: TRBD1
CDR3 DNA: TGTGCCAGCAGCTTAGGTCGGTGGACAGGAGCGTATAATTCACCCCTCCACTTT
CDR3 protein: CASSLGRWTGAYNSPLHF